This T cell receptor beta chain was sequenced during a study of CD8 T cells in ankylosing spondylitis. Libraries of TCR beta came from quantitative 5'-RACE with molecular barcodes. TCRdb re-derived calls from the 5' RACE reads in MiXCR, one entry per CDR3 protein. The table includes about 800,000 distinct CDR3 sequences, 12% detected once. General observations from the study: Disease-linked clones were reportedly significantly enriched in matched ankylosing spondylitis synovial fluid. Made up of about eight highly homologous variants, a TCR beta motif appeared characteristic of ankylosing spondylitis blood. Within peripheral blood, clones linked to disease were CD8+ and relatively rare.

Note on this clonotype: Its matching antigen is unknown.

This clonotype originated in a male donor with ankylosing spondylitis. The sequenced sample was blood, either unsorted or a sorted T cell fraction (not recorded which).

Here the CDR3 reads CSAPKTRTNTGELFF. CDR3 in DNA: TGCAGTGCTCCCAAGACTAGGACGAACACCGGGGAGCTGTTTTTT. The chain couples TRBV20-1 to TRBJ2-2, with D possibly being TRBD2 (6 bases). V dropped 5 bases and J dropped 0 bases, with 13 bases sitting between them. The CDR3 runs to 15 residues. Germline-derived CDR1 and CDR2 are DFQATT and SNEGSKA (reference sequence).